These T cell receptor beta chains were read from a single sample in a study of memory CD4+ T cells and cytomegalovirus serostatus. The table came from immunoSEQ multiplex PCR; TCRdb's copy has only in-frame clones and leaves some out. The sample contains about 56,000 clones, 82% of which appear only once. Source material: memory CD4+ T cells from blood. The receptor set was obtained from an adult in good health and CMV-seronegative. The CDR3 runs from the conserved cysteine through the conserved F or W. D genes are given only for firm matches. Not all rows give a size; the values are once, few, many and, for expanded clones, a class.

d_gene: -
v_gene: TRBV21-1
j_gene: TRBJ2-2
len: 19
abundance: -
CDR3nt: TGTGCCAGCAGCCCCCGCGAGGTTAGCAGGGGGCTTTACACCGGGGAGCTGTTTTTT
CDR3aa: CASSPREVSRGLYTGELFF

d_gene: TRBD2
v_gene: TRBV4-1
j_gene: TRBJ2-2
len: 17
abundance: few
CDR3nt: TGCGCCAGCAGCGCCTCAAGGCTAGCGGGGGGGAACGGGGAGCTGTTTTTT
CDR3aa: CASSASRLAGGNGELFF

d_gene: -
v_gene: TRBV7-8
j_gene: TRBJ2-7
len: 15
abundance: -
CDR3nt: TGTGCCAGCAGCCCTAGGGCCCAGGAACTATACGAGCAGTACTTC
CDR3aa: CASSPRAQELYEQYF

d_gene: -
v_gene: TRBV7-8
j_gene: TRBJ2-3
len: 15
abundance: -
CDR3nt: TGTGCCAGCAGCTTAGGCGGTTTTATGGAAGATACGCAGTATTTT
CDR3aa: CASSLGGFMEDTQYF

d_gene: TRBD1
v_gene: TRBV5-1
j_gene: TRBJ2-1
len: 15
abundance: -
CDR3nt: TGCGCCAGCAGCTTCACAGGGGAGTCCTACAATGAGCAGTTCTTC
CDR3aa: CASSFTGESYNEQFF

d_gene: TRBD2
v_gene: TRBV4-1
j_gene: TRBJ2-2
len: 18
abundance: once
CDR3nt: TGCGCCAGCAGCCAAGGGGGGCTAGCGGGCAGAAGAACCGGGGAGCTGTTTTTT
CDR3aa: CASSQGGLAGRRTGELFF

d_gene: TRBD1
v_gene: TRBV5-1
j_gene: TRBJ2-7
len: 15
abundance: -
CDR3nt: TGCGCCAGCAGCTTGGCCAGGCAGGGGGTTGGCGAGCAGTACTTC
CDR3aa: CASSLARQGVGEQYF

d_gene: -
v_gene: TRBV6-4
j_gene: TRBJ1-2
len: 15
abundance: -
CDR3nt: TGTGCCAGCAAAAGGGAGGGCGACCCTAACTATGGCTACACCTTC
CDR3aa: CASKREGDPNYGYTF

d_gene: -
v_gene: TRBV6-1
j_gene: TRBJ1-5
len: 13
abundance: -
CDR3nt: TGTGCCAGCAGTGAACAGCTCAATCAGCCCCAGCATTTT
CDR3aa: CASSEQLNQPQHF

d_gene: -
v_gene: TRBV7-2
j_gene: TRBJ1-5
len: 12
abundance: -
CDR3nt: TGTGCCAGCAGCTTAACAGGTCAGCCCCAGCATTTT
CDR3aa: CASSLTGQPQHF